This T cell receptor (beta chain) was obtained from a study of cytomegalovirus exposure and HLA in healthy donors. The PCR used 60 Vbeta and 13 Jbeta primers. The data were produced by immunoSEQ multiplex PCR, yet TCRdb's version contains in-frame clones alone and is incomplete. The table has about 140,000 clones, 70% seen once. In regard to this clone: Its specificity is not known.

General study points: Researchers left out some V segments, among them TRBV6-2 and TRBV6-3, as indistinguishable.

V lost 3 bases to trimming and J lost 6 bases; unmatched junction nucleotides: 8. Per germline, CDR1 LNHNV and CDR2 YYDKDF (reference sequence). The CDR3 contains 14 residues. Material: PBMCs. This TCR was recovered from a woman aged 55-69 years in good health and CMV-seropositive. The chain joins TRBV15 to TRBJ2-7, with TRBD2 identical over 7 bases. DNA of the CDR3: TGTGCCACCAGCAGGGGAGGGCAGGGAGGCGAGCAGTACTTC. Protein sequence: CATSRGGQGGEQYF.